Listed here is a single TCR beta chain. Some clones are missing from TCRdb's copy, which holds only in-frame ones; the method was immunoSEQ multiplex PCR. The repertoire holds 40,000 to 55,000 clones, with 65% to 90% as singletons. The data derive from a study of OX40 agonist ivuxolimab in advanced cancers. In germline, CDR1 is SGHTS, CDR2 YDEGEE. V trimming: 0 bases; J trimming: 7 bases; junction bases outside the gene matches: 5. This CDR3 spans 14 amino acids. This sequence was found in an adult with an advanced solid tumor such as melanoma, head and neck, liver or kidney cancer. Specimen: CD4+ or CD8+ T cells sorted from blood, collected in a trial of the OX40 agonist ivuxolimab. The chain employs TRBV5-8 and TRBJ2-7; TRBD1 matches at 9 bases. CDR3 bases: TGTGCCAGCAGCTTGGTTACAGGGGGCTGGGAGCAGTACTTC. Translation: CASSLVTGGWEQYF.